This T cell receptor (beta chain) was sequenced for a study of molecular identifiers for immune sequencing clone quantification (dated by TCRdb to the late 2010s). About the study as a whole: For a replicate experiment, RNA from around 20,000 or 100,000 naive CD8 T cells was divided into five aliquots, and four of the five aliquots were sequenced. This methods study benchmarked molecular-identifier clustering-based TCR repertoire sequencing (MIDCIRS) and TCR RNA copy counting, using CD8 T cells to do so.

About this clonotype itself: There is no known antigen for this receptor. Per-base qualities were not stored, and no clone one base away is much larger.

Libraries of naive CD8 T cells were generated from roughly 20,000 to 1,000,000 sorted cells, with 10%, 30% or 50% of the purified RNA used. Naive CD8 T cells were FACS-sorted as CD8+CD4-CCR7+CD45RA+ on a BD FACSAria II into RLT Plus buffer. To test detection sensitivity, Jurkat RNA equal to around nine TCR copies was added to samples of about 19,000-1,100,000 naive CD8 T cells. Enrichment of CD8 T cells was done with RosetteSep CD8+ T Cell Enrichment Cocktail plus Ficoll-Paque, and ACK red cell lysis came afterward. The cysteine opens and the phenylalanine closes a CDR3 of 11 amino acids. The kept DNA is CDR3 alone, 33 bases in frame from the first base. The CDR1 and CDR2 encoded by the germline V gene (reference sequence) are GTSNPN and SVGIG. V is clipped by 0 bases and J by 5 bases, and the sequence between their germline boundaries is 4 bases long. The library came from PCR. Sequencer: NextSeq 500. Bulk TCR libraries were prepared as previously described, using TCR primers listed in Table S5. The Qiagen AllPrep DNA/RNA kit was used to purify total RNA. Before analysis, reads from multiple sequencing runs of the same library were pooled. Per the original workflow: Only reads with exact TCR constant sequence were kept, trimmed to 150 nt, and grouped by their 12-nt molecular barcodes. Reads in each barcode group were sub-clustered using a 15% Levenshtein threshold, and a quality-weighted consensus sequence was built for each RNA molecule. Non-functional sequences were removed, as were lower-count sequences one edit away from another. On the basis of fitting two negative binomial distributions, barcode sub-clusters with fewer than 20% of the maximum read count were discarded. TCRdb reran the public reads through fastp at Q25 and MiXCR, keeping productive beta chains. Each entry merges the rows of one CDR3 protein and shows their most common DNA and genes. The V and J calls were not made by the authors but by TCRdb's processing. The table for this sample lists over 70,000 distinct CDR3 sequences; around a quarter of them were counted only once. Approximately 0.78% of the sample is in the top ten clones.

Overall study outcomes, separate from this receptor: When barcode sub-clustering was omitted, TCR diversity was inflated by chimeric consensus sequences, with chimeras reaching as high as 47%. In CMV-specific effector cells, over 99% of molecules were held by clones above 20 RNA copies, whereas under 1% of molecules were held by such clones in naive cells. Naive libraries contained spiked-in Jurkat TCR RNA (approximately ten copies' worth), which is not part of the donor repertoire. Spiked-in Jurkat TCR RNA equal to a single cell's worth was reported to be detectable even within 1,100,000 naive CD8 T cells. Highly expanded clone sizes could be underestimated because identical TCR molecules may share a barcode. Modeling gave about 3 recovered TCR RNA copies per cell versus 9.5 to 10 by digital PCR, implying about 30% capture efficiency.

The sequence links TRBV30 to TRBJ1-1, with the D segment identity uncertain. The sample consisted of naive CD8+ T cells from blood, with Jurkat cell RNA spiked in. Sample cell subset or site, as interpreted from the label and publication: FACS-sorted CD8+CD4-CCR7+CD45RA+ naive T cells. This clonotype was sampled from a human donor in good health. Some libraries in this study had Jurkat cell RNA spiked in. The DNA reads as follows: TGTGCCTGGAGTGTCGGGACTGAAGCTTTCTTT. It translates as CAWSVGTEAFF.